This T cell receptor beta chain was recorded in a study of blood T cell repertoires in COVID-19. Study-wide context: The study drew acute and convalescent COVID-19 samples from the United States, Italy and Spain. T cells, B-cell-depleted T cells, or PBMCs supplied cDNA or gDNA.

Authors' processing steps: Reference gene primer amplification gave nucleated cell count estimates. Profiled with immunoSEQ multiplex PCR; TCRdb holds only in-frame clones, not every one. That table gives V, J and clone size, and the DNA gave D and trimming. The sample lists 15,000 to 20,000 clones; approximately 80% were seen once. This CDR3 has 16 amino acids. The germline gives CDR1 MNHEY, CDR2 SMNVEV (reference sequence). Unmatched junction bases numbered 2, after V lost 0 bases and J lost 2 bases. Sequencing was done on a sample of peripheral blood. This clonotype originated in a woman between 70 and 85 years old with active COVID-19. The chain combines TRBV27 with TRBJ2-1, with 9 bases aligning to TRBD2. The CDR3 loop reads CASSLSGLAPYNEQFF. The CDR3 region has the DNA TGTGCCAGCAGTTTATCCGGACTAGCGCCCTACAATGAGCAGTTCTTC.